This T cell receptor (beta chain) was obtained from a study of cytomegalovirus exposure and HLA in healthy donors. Study conclusions and caveats: The majority of CMV-associated TCR beta chains were reported as apparently HLA-restricted in a later analysis. Sequencing depth roughly uniform across donors was assumed in presence/absence analyses. Cytomegalovirus-associated status was assigned to 164 TCR beta chains. Sequencing artifact likely explains a cluster of highly shared sequence variants.

Concerning this clone: Its antigen is still unknown.

The CDR3 runs 15 residues. Trimming left V 2 bases short and J 0 bases short, with 9 bases between. Germline CDR1 reads SGHTA; CDR2 reads FQGNSA. The PCR had 60 Vbeta and 13 Jbeta primers. Assay used: immunoSEQ multiplex PCR; TCRdb lists only in-frame clones, some missing. The sample includes roughly 120,000 clones, roughly 77% of them seen just once. The TCR originated in a woman aged 25 to 39 in good health and CMV-seronegative. The chain recombines TRBV7-2 with TRBJ2-3; the D is unclear. Sequencing was performed on PBMCs. CDR3 in DNA: TGTGCCAGCAGCTTAAAACAGATAAGCACAGATACGCAGTATTTT. Translating it yields CASSLKQISTDTQYF.